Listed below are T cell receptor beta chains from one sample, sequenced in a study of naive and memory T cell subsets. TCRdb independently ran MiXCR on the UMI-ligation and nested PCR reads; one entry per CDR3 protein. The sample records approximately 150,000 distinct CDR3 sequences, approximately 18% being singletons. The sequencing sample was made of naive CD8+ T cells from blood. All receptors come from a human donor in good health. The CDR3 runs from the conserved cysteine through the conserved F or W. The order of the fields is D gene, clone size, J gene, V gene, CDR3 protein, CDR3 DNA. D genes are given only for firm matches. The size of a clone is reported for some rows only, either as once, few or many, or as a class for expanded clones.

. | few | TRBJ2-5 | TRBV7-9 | CASSPTRDINPQETQYF | TGTGCCAGCAGCCCAACCCGGGACATCAACCCTCAAGAGACCCAGTACTTC
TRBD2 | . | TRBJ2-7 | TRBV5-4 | CASSARDYSSRKGYEQYF | TGTGCCAGCAGCGCCAGGGACTACTCCTCACGGAAAGGCTACGAGCAGTACTTC
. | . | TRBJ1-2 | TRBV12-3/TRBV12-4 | CATDHNGYTF | TGTGCCACTGATCATAATGGCTACACCTTC
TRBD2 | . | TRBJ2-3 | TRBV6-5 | CASSYWTSGSSTDTQYF | TGTGCCAGCAGTTACTGGACTAGCGGGAGTAGCACAGATACGCAGTATTTT
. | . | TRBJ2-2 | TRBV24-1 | CATSDSSWDTGELFF | TGTGCCACCAGTGATTCCTCCTGGGACACCGGGGAGCTGTTTTTT
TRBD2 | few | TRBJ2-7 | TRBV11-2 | CASSLDWGGDEQYF | TGTGCCAGCAGCTTAGATTGGGGGGGAGACGAGCAGTACTTC
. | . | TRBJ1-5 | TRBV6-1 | CAGSSRLSNQPQHF | TGTGCCGGTTCTTCACGGCTCAGCAATCAGCCCCAGCATTTT
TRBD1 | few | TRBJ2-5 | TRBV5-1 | CASSLYITSTGTETQYF | TGCGCCAGCAGCTTGTACATTACGTCGACAGGGACGGAGACCCAGTACTTC
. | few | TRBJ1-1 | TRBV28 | CASSPKIGPYTEAFF | TGTGCCAGCAGTCCTAAAATAGGACCATACACTGAAGCTTTCTTT
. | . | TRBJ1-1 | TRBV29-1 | CSAPVGGAEAFF | TGCAGCGCCCCCGTAGGAGGCGCTGAAGCTTTCTTT
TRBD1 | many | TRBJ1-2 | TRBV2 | CASASGTANYGYTF | TGTGCCAGCGCCTCAGGGACAGCGAACTATGGCTACACCTTC
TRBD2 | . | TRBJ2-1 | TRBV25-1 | CASSETSGRATHEQFF | TGTGCCAGCAGTGAGACTAGCGGGAGGGCAACGCATGAGCAGTTCTTC
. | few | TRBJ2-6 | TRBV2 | CASTGRVTAPVTRANVLTF | TGTGCCAGCACGGGCCGGGTTACAGCGCCAGTGACGAGGGCCAACGTCCTGACTTTC
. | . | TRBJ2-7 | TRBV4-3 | CASSLNGAGSYEQYF | TGCGCCAGCAGCCTAAATGGGGCAGGTTCCTACGAGCAGTACTTC
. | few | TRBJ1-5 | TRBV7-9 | CASSLSEGNQPQHF | TGTGCCAGCAGCTTATCGGAGGGTAACCAGCCCCAGCATTTT
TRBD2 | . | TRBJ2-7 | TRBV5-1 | CASSLAWAGTSTYEQYF | TGCGCCAGCAGCTTGGCCTGGGCCGGGACTAGCACCTACGAGCAGTACTTC
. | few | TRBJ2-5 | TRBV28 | CASSTQGLETQYF | TGTGCCAGCAGTACTCAGGGATTAGAGACCCAGTACTTC
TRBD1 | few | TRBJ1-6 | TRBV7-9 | CASSLEIGGRGNSPLHF | TGTGCCAGCAGCTTAGAGATAGGGGGCCGGGGGAATTCACCCCTCCACTTT
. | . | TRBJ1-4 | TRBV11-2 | CASSLDANEKLFF | TGTGCCAGCAGCTTAGATGCGAATGAAAAACTGTTTTTT
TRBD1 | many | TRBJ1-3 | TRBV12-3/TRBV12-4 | CASNRGTAVDTIYF | TGTGCCAGCAATCGAGGGACAGCCGTCGACACCATATATTTT
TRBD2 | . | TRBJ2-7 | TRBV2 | CASSERPSGSEQYF | TGTGCCAGCAGTGAACGGCCTAGCGGGAGCGAGCAGTACTTC